This T cell receptor beta chain was documented in a study of T cell responses to AZD1222 COVID-19 vaccine (dated by TCRdb to the early 2020s). With respect to the entire study: A total of more than 230 trial participants underwent TCR sequencing, of whom nearly 210 received two doses of AZD1222 and around 25 received two doses of the MenACWY control vaccine. Enrollment into the trials was organized by age into subgroups of 18-55, 56-69 and 70-plus years, and those subgroups contained roughly 140, 27 and 60 TCR-sequenced participants, respectively.

What this sample's time point label stands for: about 28 days (+/-7) after the second vaccine dose. AZD1222 recipients with second doses at about 4 weeks or about 12 weeks were pooled, because spike-specific TCR depth and breadth did not differ between schedules. Vaccinee samples were obtained from the UK trials COV001 and COV002, which included a single-blind randomized controlled phase 2/3 trial of AZD1222 (ChAdOx1 nCoV-19) in healthy adults. For TCRbeta chain sequencing, PBMC samples were collected from trial participants at day 0 and at day 28 after the second dose. CDR1 MNHEY and CDR2 SVGAGI are derived from the germline V gene. From the cysteine up to the phenylalanine, the CDR3 has a length of 15 residues. Just CDR3 DNA is preserved here, 45 bases in frame from base 1. From V the trimming removes 9 bases and from J it removes 0 bases, while the gene matches leave 7 bases of the junction unaccounted for.

The CDR3 regions of human TCRbeta chains were subjected to immunosequencing. Per the authors' processing: TCRs in the repertoires were matched against a reference library of SARS-CoV-2-specific TCRs that had been generated with the MIRA antigen-specificity platform. Breadth meant the fraction of unique TCRs that were SARS-CoV-2-associated, whereas depth meant the fraction of total T cells that were SARS-CoV-2-associated. Using the MIRA data, each spike-specific TCR was assigned both to the spike region to which the TCR was reactive and to a CD4 or CD8 class. Log10-transformed breadth and depth values were compared by one-way ANOVA with Sidak's multiple comparisons tests. TCRdb re-hosts the immuneACCESS table, in-frame sequences only. Its copies lack some clones; in the studies checked, an unresolved V gene accounts for under half of them, and the cause for the rest is not known. V and J calls and clone size are as listed in that table; D and trimming were resolved from the DNA. The sample records 140,000 to 150,000 clones, 86% of which are singletons. Of the sample, approximately 5.4% is held by the ten largest clones.

Of note for this clone: No antigen is known for it. The input lacks base qualities; no much larger clone sits a single base away.

Results the study describes overall, beyond this receptor: Vaccine-associated CD4 TCRs spanned the whole spike protein, with dominant responses in regions 160-218 and 743-854. Conclusions about previously exposed vaccinees were limited because only a handful of AZD1222 recipients were SARS-CoV-2 seropositive at baseline. A significant rise in spike-specific TCR breadth and depth was observed after two AZD1222 doses relative to day 0 and relative to MenACWY recipients. Most participants were white British and females outnumbered males, and the authors suggested that clonal diversity may have been underestimated. Because no day 14 peak-response samples were available, repertoires were characterized only after the peak T cell response. In the small 56-69-year group, the increase in depth fell short of significance, most likely because of low power. Epitopes outside the regions mutated in the B.1.351 and B.1.1.7 variants were reportedly recognized by nearly half of the unique spike-specific TCRs.

Sequencing was performed on peripheral blood, taken 28 days after the second AZD1222 dose. This chain is built from TRBV6-5 and TRBJ2-1, with 8 central nucleotides matching TRBD2. The origin of this receptor is an adult who received the AZD1222 COVID-19 vaccine. The nucleotide sequence reads TGTGCCAGTCACCCGGGGGGGGACTCCTACAATGAGCAGTTCTTC. It specifies CASHPGGDSYNEQFF.